What follows are 14 T cell receptor beta chains derived from one specimen sequenced in a study of blood T cell repertoires in COVID-19. Generated by immunoSEQ multiplex PCR, the TCRdb table keeps only in-frame clones and is missing some. Among under 500,000 clones listed, 70% to 90% were seen once. Sequenced input: PBMCs or T cells enriched from blood (not recorded which). Every receptor here comes from a woman between 18 and 29 years old with acute COVID-19.

This rearrangement joins TRBV9 to TRBJ1-1, with D perhaps TRBD1 (6 bases). V was pared by 3 bases and J by 10 bases, with 16 bases between. The CDR3 loop spans 13 amino acids. Germline V CDR1 and CDR2: SGDLS, YYNGEE. The CDR3 here is CASSDREGIRAFF. CDR3 coding DNA: TGTGCCAGCAGCGACAGGGAGGGAATTCGAGCTTTCTTT. The full variable domain, completed using reference TRBV9 and TRBJ1-1, is DSGVTQTPKHLITATGQRVTLRCSPRSGDLSVYWYQQSLDQGLQFLIQYYNGEERAKGNILERFSAQQFPDLHSELNLSSLELGDSALYFCASSDREGIRAFFGQGTRLTVV.

The rearrangement uses TRBV12-3 or TRBV12-4 and TRBJ1-6; D is possibly TRBD1 (6 bases). Deletions cut 5 bases from V and 4 bases from J, with 6 bases between. The CDR3 length is 13 residues. CDR3 loop: CASSGQYNSPLHF. The CDR3 nucleotides are TGTGCCAGCAGTGGACAGTATAATTCACCCCTCCACTTT.

The chain combines TRBV11-3 with TRBJ2-5; 13 positions agree with TRBD2. The CDR3 loop spans 17 amino acids. Germline trimming cut 4 bases from V and 7 bases from J; bases unmatched to any gene: 12. Per germline, CDR1 SGHNT and CDR2 YENEEA. The CDR3 region has the DNA TGTGCCAGCAGCTCTTCCCGGACTAGCGGGGGTCCCGGGACCCAGTACTTC. Amino acids: CASSSSRTSGGPGTQYF.

The chain has TRBV28 and TRBJ1-1, with 7 bases aligning to TRBD1. The CDR3 has 12 residues. The germline V gene has CDR1 MDHEN and CDR2 SYDVKM. V lost 5 bases, J lost 11 bases, and 8 bases stayed unmatched. The CDR3 DNA reads as TGTGCCAGCAGTCCACGACAGGGTCGGGCTTTCTTT. This translates into CASSPRQGRAFF.

This clone appeared a single time. The chain employs TRBV5-8 and TRBJ1-5; D not resolved. The CDR3 is made up of 14 amino acids. CDR1 and CDR2 (germline): SGHTS, YDEGEE. V was trimmed by 3 bases and J by 1 base, leaving 8 bases between them. This CDR3 is CASSWLGSNQPQHF. The CDR3 bases are TGTGCCAGCAGCTGGCTGGGCAGCAATCAGCCCCAGCATTTT.

This clone was picked up one time. J is TRBJ2-7 and V is TRBV7-9, with 15 nucleotides matching TRBD2. Germline CDR1 reads SEHNR; CDR2 reads FQNEAQ (reference sequence). J gave up 2 bases and V 5 bases, and 10 bases lay outside the gene matches. This CDR3 has 18 amino acids. CDR3 in DNA: TGTGCCAGCAGCCCTTACGGACTAGCGGGGGGGGACCCCTACGAGCAGTACTTC. It yields the protein CASSPYGLAGGDPYEQYF.

The chain recombines TRBV11-2 with TRBJ2-7, with 11 bases identical to TRBD2. The CDR3 extends over 15 amino acids. V gave up 1 base and J gave up 4 bases; unmatched junction bases: 3. Germline V gene data show CDR1 as SGHAT and CDR2 as FQNNGV. CDR3: CASSLVLAGGYEQYF. For the CDR3, the DNA is TGTGCCAGCAGCTTAGTGCTAGCGGGAGGTTACGAGCAGTACTTC.

The V gene is TRBV3-1 (or the pseudogene TRBV3-2), the J gene TRBJ1-3; no reliable D call. V lost 0 bases and J 0 bases, leaving 15 bases between the germline ends. This CDR3 is 18 amino acids long. Germline CDR1 LGHDT, CDR2 YNNKEL (reference sequence). The CDR3 sequence: CASSQDFLTGFSGNTIYF. As DNA, the CDR3 is TGTGCCAGCAGCCAAGATTTCCTCACGGGGTTCTCTGGAAACACCATATATTTT.

The chain joins TRBV14 to TRBJ2-7; no definite D call. The V gene's germline CDR1 is SGHDN and CDR2 FVKESK. Trimming stripped 4 bases from V and 2 bases from J, with 9 bases between. CDR3 size: 13 residues. The CDR3 loop is CASSPSRAYEQYF. The CDR3 DNA is TGTGCCAGCAGCCCTTCCCGGGCCTACGAGCAGTACTTC.

The chain uses TRBV28 and TRBJ1-4; D is possibly TRBD1 (6 bases). This CDR3 has 14 amino acids. Trimming removed 6 bases from V and 0 bases from J, with 8 bases in between. Germline CDR1 and CDR2: MDHEN and SYDVKM. The CDR3 nucleotides are TGTGCCAGCAGCAGGACAGCAACTAATGAAAAACTGTTTTTT. As protein: CASSRTATNEKLFF.

The DNA of the CDR3 is TGTGCCAGCAGTTTAAACCCCAGGATCGAGCAGTACTTC. This sequence encodes CASSLNPRIEQYF. V is TRBV27 and J is TRBJ2-7; D gene unclear. Trimming shortened V by 2 bases and J by 6 bases, and 11 bases separated the two germline ends. CDR1 is MNHEY and CDR2 is SMNVEV in the germline V gene (reference sequence). This CDR3 is 13 amino acids long.

In DNA form, the CDR3 reads TGTGCCAGCAGTAGCTTGGGAGACACTGAAGCTTTCTTT. This sequence encodes CASSSLGDTEAFF. The rearrangement uses TRBV27 and TRBJ1-1, with unresolved D. In germline, CDR1 is MNHEY, CDR2 SMNVEV (reference sequence). The CDR3 spans 13 residues. Trimming cost V 5 bases and J 3 bases, with 10 bases left between them.

This clone appeared a single time. V gene TRBV7-3 combines with J gene TRBJ1-1, with 7 bases identical to TRBD1. The CDR3 totals 15 residues. Germline lookup yields CDR1 SGHTA and CDR2 FQGTGA. With 5 bases clipped from V and 6 bases from J, the junction kept 12 bases outside the gene matches. The CDR3 spells CASSPKTGTYSEAFF. As DNA, the CDR3 is TGTGCCAGCAGCCCGAAGACAGGGACTTATTCTGAAGCTTTCTTT. Using reference TRBV7-3 and TRBJ1-1 for the parts outside the CDR3, the full variable domain is GAGVSQTPSNKVTEKGKYVELRCDPISGHTALYWYRQSLGQGPEFLIYFQGTGAADDSGLPNDRFFAVRPEGSVSTLKIQRTERGDSAVYLCASSPKTGTYSEAFFGQGTRLTVV.

The chain uses TRBV7-8 and TRBJ2-5; TRBD2 agrees at 16 bases. This CDR3 has 16 amino acids. Germline trimming cut 4 bases from V and 4 bases from J; bases unmatched to any gene: 3. Germline V gene lookup returns CDR1 SGHVS and CDR2 FQNEAQ. The CDR3 is CASSWGLAGGTETQYF. CDR3 nucleotides: TGTGCCAGCAGCTGGGGACTAGCGGGGGGGACAGAGACCCAGTACTTC.